The rows below give T cell receptor beta chains drawn from one sample of a study of beta chain features in type 1 diabetes. The data were produced by immunoSEQ multiplex PCR, yet TCRdb's version contains in-frame clones alone and is incomplete. There are about 410,000 clones in the sample; around 13% occur only once, and under 0.04% lies in the top ten. The specimen was naive CD4+ T cells from blood. These receptors originate from a man aged 30-40 years in good health. CDR3s include the opening cysteine and the closing phenylalanine or tryptophan. A D gene is named only where the DNA matches it firmly. A clone size is listed for some rows: how often the clone was seen (once, few, many), or a class if it is expanded.

J gene: TRBJ2-3
V gene: TRBV9
D gene: -
clone size: -
CDR3 protein: CASSPSSDTQYF
CDR3 DNA: TGTGCCAGCAGCCCTTCGTCGGATACGCAGTATTTT

J gene: TRBJ2-5
V gene: TRBV25-1
D gene: -
clone size: few
CDR3 protein: CASSSRGNQETQYF
CDR3 DNA: TGTGCCAGCAGTTCGCGGGGAAACCAAGAGACCCAGTACTTC

J gene: TRBJ2-6
V gene: TRBV6-6
D gene: -
clone size: -
CDR3 protein: CASRSQSAGANVLTF
CDR3 DNA: TGTGCCAGCAGATCCCAGAGTGCTGGGGCCAACGTCCTGACTTTC

J gene: TRBJ2-1
V gene: TRBV7-6
D gene: -
clone size: -
CDR3 protein: CASSLDGFEQFF
CDR3 DNA: TGTGCCAGCAGCTTAGATGGCTTTGAGCAGTTCTTC

J gene: TRBJ2-3
V gene: TRBV15
D gene: -
clone size: -
CDR3 protein: CATRRSGSASTDTQYF
CDR3 DNA: TGTGCCACCAGGAGATCGGGATCGGCTAGCACAGATACGCAGTATTTT

J gene: TRBJ1-1
V gene: TRBV30
D gene: -
clone size: -
CDR3 protein: CAWDDPRGTEAFF
CDR3 DNA: TGTGCCTGGGACGACCCCAGGGGCACTGAAGCTTTCTTT

J gene: TRBJ2-3
V gene: TRBV2
D gene: -
clone size: -
CDR3 protein: CASSQYREDTQYF
CDR3 DNA: TGTGCCAGCAGCCAATACCGGGAGGATACGCAGTATTTT

J gene: TRBJ2-4
V gene: TRBV2
D gene: -
clone size: -
CDR3 protein: CASEKDTGAKNIQYF
CDR3 DNA: TGTGCCAGCGAAAAAGACACGGGCGCCAAAAACATTCAGTACTTC

J gene: TRBJ2-3
V gene: TRBV7-9
D gene: -
clone size: -
CDR3 protein: CASSPLSDTQYF
CDR3 DNA: TGTGCCAGCAGCCCCTTATCAGATACGCAGTATTTT

J gene: TRBJ1-1
V gene: TRBV9
D gene: -
clone size: -
CDR3 protein: CASSVRLNTEAFF
CDR3 DNA: TGTGCCAGCAGCGTCAGATTGAACACTGAAGCTTTCTTT

J gene: TRBJ2-2
V gene: TRBV7-9
D gene: -
clone size: -
CDR3 protein: CASSLVGGTGELFF
CDR3 DNA: TGTGCCAGCAGCTTAGTCGGGGGCACCGGGGAGCTGTTTTTT

J gene: TRBJ1-1
V gene: TRBV7-2
D gene: TRBD1
clone size: -
CDR3 protein: CASSWTGNTEAFF
CDR3 DNA: TGTGCCAGCAGCTGGACAGGGAACACTGAAGCTTTCTTT

J gene: TRBJ2-3
V gene: TRBV15
D gene: -
clone size: few
CDR3 protein: CATSRKKGSPDTQYF
CDR3 DNA: TGTGCCACCAGCAGGAAGAAGGGGTCCCCAGATACGCAGTATTTT

J gene: TRBJ2-2
V gene: TRBV29-1
D gene: TRBD1
clone size: -
CDR3 protein: CSARTGTVNTGELFF
CDR3 DNA: TGCAGCGCCAGAACCGGGACAGTGAACACCGGGGAGCTGTTTTTT

J gene: TRBJ2-1
V gene: TRBV6-1
D gene: TRBD2
clone size: -
CDR3 protein: CASSERLAGSWDEQFF
CDR3 DNA: TGTGCCAGCAGTGAAAGACTAGCGGGATCGTGGGATGAGCAGTTCTTC

J gene: TRBJ2-3
V gene: TRBV29-1
D gene: TRBD2
clone size: -
CDR3 protein: CSVPTSGGDTQYF
CDR3 DNA: TGCAGCGTGCCCACTAGCGGGGGGGATACGCAGTATTTT

J gene: TRBJ2-3
V gene: TRBV6-1
D gene: -
clone size: few
CDR3 protein: CASSEPGTDTQYF
CDR3 DNA: TGTGCCAGCAGTGAGCCCGGCACAGATACGCAGTATTTT

J gene: TRBJ2-1
V gene: TRBV7-6
D gene: TRBD2
clone size: few
CDR3 protein: CASSLAPPGGGAGNEQFF
CDR3 DNA: TGTGCCAGCAGCTTAGCCCCTCCCGGCGGGGGAGCGGGAAATGAGCAGTTCTTC

J gene: TRBJ1-2
V gene: TRBV6-5
D gene: -
clone size: once
CDR3 protein: CASSGGFYYGYTF
CDR3 DNA: TGTGCCAGCAGCGGAGGTTTTTACTATGGCTACACCTTC

J gene: TRBJ2-3
V gene: TRBV11-2
D gene: TRBD2
clone size: few
CDR3 protein: CASRRGLAGGGTQYF
CDR3 DNA: TGTGCCAGCAGACGAGGACTAGCGGGAGGGGGTACGCAGTATTTT

J gene: TRBJ1-4
V gene: TRBV7-2
D gene: -
clone size: few
CDR3 protein: CASSREGQTNEKLFF
CDR3 DNA: TGTGCCAGCAGCCGCGAAGGACAGACGAATGAAAAACTGTTTTTT

J gene: TRBJ2-1
V gene: TRBV18
D gene: -
clone size: -
CDR3 protein: CASSPPSRQINEQFF
CDR3 DNA: TGTGCCAGCTCACCACCATCCCGACAAATCAATGAGCAGTTCTTC

J gene: TRBJ2-2
V gene: TRBV9
D gene: -
clone size: -
CDR3 protein: CASSTLQNTGELFF
CDR3 DNA: TGTGCCAGCAGCACGCTACAGAACACCGGGGAGCTGTTTTTT

J gene: TRBJ1-2
V gene: TRBV6-6
D gene: -
clone size: -
CDR3 protein: CASSASRDTYSGYTF
CDR3 DNA: TGTGCCAGCAGCGCCTCTCGGGACACTTATAGCGGCTACACCTTC

J gene: TRBJ2-5
V gene: TRBV2
D gene: -
clone size: -
CDR3 protein: CASSDGGKETQYF
CDR3 DNA: TGTGCCAGCAGTGATGGGGGGAAAGAGACCCAGTACTTC

J gene: TRBJ2-2
V gene: TRBV7-6
D gene: -
clone size: once
CDR3 protein: CASRQYTGELFF
CDR3 DNA: TGTGCCAGCAGACAGTACACCGGGGAGCTGTTTTTT

J gene: TRBJ2-1
V gene: TRBV4-2
D gene: -
clone size: -
CDR3 protein: CASSQEGGGGSYNEQFF
CDR3 DNA: TGTGCCAGCAGCCAAGAAGGAGGCGGAGGATCCTACAATGAGCAGTTCTTC